These 32 T cell receptor beta chains were all obtained from the same sample, sequenced in a study of blood T cell repertoires in COVID-19. This table comes from immunoSEQ multiplex PCR, and its TCRdb copy is limited to in-frame clones, with some not included. The sample yields some 210,000 clones, around 81% seen once. The sequenced sample was PBMCs or T cells enriched from blood (not recorded which). The receptors were gathered from a woman aged 45-60 years with acute COVID-19.

This chain joins TRBV4-3 and TRBJ2-1; 8 nucleotides align to TRBD2. Germline V gene data show CDR1 as LGHNA and CDR2 as YSLEER. Unmatched junction bases numbered 7, after V lost 3 bases and J lost 6 bases. This CDR3 region has 15 residues. The CDR3, as DNA: TGCGCCAGCAGCCAGACTAGCGTCCTCCCCAATGAGCAGTTCTTC. This gives the protein CASSQTSVLPNEQFF.

In its sample, this clone was seen once. This chain uses TRBV5-1 with TRBJ1-1; 9 bases map to TRBD1. CDR1 is SGHRS and CDR2 is YFSETQ in the germline V gene. With 6 bases clipped from V and 4 bases from J, the junction kept 7 bases outside the gene matches. The CDR3 runs 14 residues. The CDR3 DNA reads TGCGCCAGCACAAACAGGGGGCGCGGCACTGAAGCTTTCTTT. Translation gives CASTNRGRGTEAFF.

V usage is TRBV5-5 and J usage is TRBJ1-1; D not resolved. The V gene's germline CDR1 is SGHKS and CDR2 YYEKEE (reference sequence). The CDR3 totals 15 residues. V was trimmed by 4 bases and J by 2 bases, leaving 15 bases between them. CDR3 DNA: TGTGCCAGCAGCGCTGAAGGCGGCATTAACACTGAAGCTTTCTTT. Its translation: CASSAEGGINTEAFF.

The V and J genes are TRBV30 and TRBJ2-3; 9 positions match TRBD2. This CDR3 contains 14 residues. The V gene's germline CDR1 is GTSNPN and CDR2 SVGIG (reference sequence). V shed 3 bases and J 6 bases; nucleotides not matched to a gene: 7. As DNA, the CDR3 is TGTGCCTGGAGGATAGCGGGAGAAGGGGATACGCAGTATTTT. Its protein product is CAWRIAGEGDTQYF.

The rearrangement links TRBV11-2 to TRBJ2-3, with D possibly being TRBD2 (6 bases). This CDR3 has 18 amino acids. CDR1 is SGHAT, CDR2 FQNNGV, per germline. Trimming pared 2 bases from V and 4 bases from J, leaving 22 bases between. The CDR3 region is CASSLSVGGLGMADTQYF. DNA for the CDR3: TGTGCCAGCAGCTTAAGTGTGGGGGGTCTTGGGATGGCAGATACGCAGTATTTT.

This clone was counted a few times. V and J are TRBV21-1 and TRBJ2-7; the table's D call, TRBD1, has no DNA check behind it. TRBV21-1 is reported as a pseudogene. The CDR3 has 10 amino acids. As DNA, the CDR3 is TGTGCCAGACAGCCATACGAGCAGTACTTC. Translated: CARQPYEQYF.

This clone is a singleton in its sample. The rearrangement uses TRBV4-3 and TRBJ1-4; TRBD1 aligns across 8 bases. This CDR3 region has 19 residues. Trimming took 0 bases from V and 0 from J; bases not matched to a gene: 9. CDR1 LGHNA and CDR2 YSLEER come from the germline V gene. The CDR3 is CASSQDRNRGEATNEKLFF. DNA for the CDR3: TGCGCCAGCAGCCAAGATCGGAACAGGGGGGAGGCAACTAATGAAAAACTGTTTTTT.

This clone was detected only once. This sequence joins TRBV19 and TRBJ1-2, with 7 bases lining up with TRBD1. The germline CDR1 and CDR2 sequences are LNHDA and SQIVND (reference sequence). The CDR3 covers 19 residues. The trim removed 4 bases at V and 2 bases at J, leaving 19 bases unmatched. CDR3 loop: CASSNPSYMFGTENYGYTF. Here the CDR3 DNA reads TGTGCCAGTAGTAACCCCTCGTACATGTTCGGGACAGAAAACTATGGCTACACCTTC.

This chain uses TRBV27 with TRBJ2-7; 11 bases fit TRBD2. Germline CDR1 reads MNHEY; CDR2 reads SMNVEV (reference sequence). The J segment lost 2 bases and the V segment lost 3 bases, leaving 6 bases of the junction unmatched. The CDR3 is made up of 16 amino acids. The CDR3 sequence: CASSFILAGAPYEQYF. CDR3 nucleotide sequence: TGTGCCAGCAGTTTCATACTAGCGGGAGCCCCCTACGAGCAGTACTTC.

The V and J genes are TRBV29-1 and TRBJ2-6, with TRBD1 matching 7 bases. In germline, CDR1 is SQVTM, CDR2 ANQGSEA. The CDR3 is 16 residues long. Trimming at V came to 6 bases and at J to 0 bases, leaving 8 bases not matched to a gene. In DNA form, the CDR3 reads TGCAGCGTCTGGGACAGTAAACGCTCTGGGGCCAACGTCCTGACTTTC. Protein sequence: CSVWDSKRSGANVLTF.

V gene TRBV7-2 combines with J gene TRBJ2-1; TRBD1 is a possible D gene (6 bases). Trimming took 7 bases from V and 5 from J, leaving 12 bases between them. The CDR3 contains 13 residues. Germline CDR1 SGHTA, CDR2 FQGNSA. The CDR3, as DNA: TGTGCCAGCACCAAGGGGGTGGACAATGAGCAGTTCTTC. Encoded protein: CASTKGVDNEQFF.

This chain links TRBV5-4 with TRBJ2-1; 11 nucleotides agree with TRBD2. The CDR3 consists of 16 residues. V dropped 4 bases and J dropped 3; count of bases not matched to a gene: 6. Germline CDR1 reads SGHNT; CDR2 reads YYREEE (reference sequence). CDR3 protein: CASSPLAGGGYNEQFF. As DNA, the CDR3 is TGTGCCAGCAGCCCTCTAGCGGGGGGTGGCTACAATGAGCAGTTCTTC.

This rearrangement joins TRBV19 to TRBJ1-1; D gene ambiguous. CDR1 is LNHDA, CDR2 SQIVND, per germline (reference sequence). CDR3 size: 16 residues. Trimming shortened V by 1 base and J by 5 bases, and 17 bases separated the two germline ends. CDR3 in DNA: TGTGCCAGTAGTATAGCACCCCCCTTCGGGGAGACTGAAGCTTTCTTT. Amino acids: CASSIAPPFGETEAFF.

This clone was detected a few times. V and J are TRBV11-2 and TRBJ2-7; 7 positions match TRBD2. CDR3 length: 16 residues. Germline V gene data show CDR1 as SGHAT and CDR2 as FQNNGV. After removal of 1 base from V and 3 bases from J, the junction contained 9 bases not matched to a gene. The CDR3 is CASSLGRDYTNYEQYF. The DNA of the CDR3 is TGTGCCAGCAGCTTAGGGAGGGACTACACTAACTACGAGCAGTACTTC.

The chain joins TRBV28 to TRBJ2-1, with 8 bases identical to TRBD1. CDR1 MDHEN and CDR2 SYDVKM come from the germline V gene. The length of the CDR3 is 14 residues. The V gene end was trimmed by 5 bases and the J gene end by 4 bases; junction bases not matched to a gene: 4. In DNA, the CDR3 is TGTGCCAGCAGTCCAGGGGGCGGGTACAATGAGCAGTTCTTC. This sequence encodes CASSPGGGYNEQFF.

This clone appeared a single time. The CDR3 DNA reads TGTGCCAGCAGCCAAGGGCAGGGAAATTCACCCCTCCACTTT. Amino acids: CASSQGQGNSPLHF. V is TRBV3-1 (or the pseudogene TRBV3-2) and J is TRBJ1-6, with a tentative D call TRBD1 (5 bases). The CDR3 runs to 14 residues. The ends were cut back, 1 base at V and 7 bases at J, with 8 bases in the middle. Germline V gene lookup returns CDR1 LGHDT and CDR2 YNNKEL (reference sequence).

V usage is TRBV9 and J usage is TRBJ2-1; weak D call: TRBD1 (5 bases). V gave up 7 bases and J gave up 0 bases, with 8 bases separating them. CDR1 SGDLS and CDR2 YYNGEE come from the germline V gene. This CDR3 has 13 amino acids. The CDR3 nucleotides are TGTGCCAGCTCCCAGGGCTCCTACAATGAGCAGTTCTTC. Translation gives CASSQGSYNEQFF.

The rearrangement joins TRBV27 to TRBJ1-2, with D unclear. V gave up 2 bases and J gave up 11 bases, with 18 bases separating them. CDR3 length: 14 amino acids. Germline V lookup: CDR1 MNHEY, CDR2 SMNVEV (reference sequence). CDR3 bases: TGTGCCAGCAGTTTACGGTGGCAGGATCTTGGTTACACCTTC. It encodes CASSLRWQDLGYTF.

This clone was found once. The chain uses TRBV5-4 and TRBJ2-7; 9 bases align to TRBD2. There are 14 residues in the CDR3. V shed 4 bases, J shed 1 base, and the junction held 3 bases outside the gene matches. Germline CDR1 is SGHNT and CDR2 is YYREEE (reference sequence). Here the CDR3 DNA reads TGTGCCAGCAGCGGTAGCGGGAGATCCTACGAGCAGTACTTC. It translates to CASSGSGRSYEQYF.

The chain is built from TRBV7-2 and TRBJ2-7, with 11 bases fitting TRBD2. V was pared by 1 base and J by 1 base, with 0 bases of the junction left unmatched. This CDR3 comprises 15 residues. Germline V gene lookup returns CDR1 SGHTA and CDR2 FQGNSA. The CDR3 nucleotides read TGTGCCAGCAGCTTAGGACTAGCGGGGTCCTACGAGCAGTACTTC. As protein: CASSLGLAGSYEQYF. The complete variable domain, with remaining parts taken from reference TRBV7-2 and TRBJ2-7, reads GAGVSQSPSNKVTEKGKDVELRCDPISGHTALYWYRQSLGQGLEFLIYFQGNSAPDKSGLPSDRFSAERTGGSVSTLTIQRTQQEDSAVYLCASSLGLAGSYEQYFGPGTRLTVT.

The chain uses TRBV5-1 and TRBJ2-5, with 8 bases lining up with TRBD1. Germline loops: CDR1 SGHRS, CDR2 YFSETQ. The CDR3 length is 14 residues. Unmatched junction bases numbered 9, after V lost 7 bases and J lost 4 bases. The CDR3 reads CASRQQGVGETQYF. Written as DNA, the CDR3 is TGCGCCAGCCGACAACAGGGGGTGGGAGAGACCCAGTACTTC.

V usage is TRBV27 and J usage is TRBJ2-7, with 11 bases lining up with TRBD2. The J segment lost 2 bases and the V segment lost 6 bases, leaving 9 bases of the junction unmatched. From germline, CDR1 is MNHEY and CDR2 SMNVEV (reference sequence). CDR3 size: 16 residues. This CDR3 reads CASSSETSGKTYEQYF. DNA of the CDR3: TGTGCCAGCAGCTCCGAGACTAGCGGGAAGACCTACGAGCAGTACTTC.

The V and J genes are TRBV28 and TRBJ1-2; D is unresolved. From germline, CDR1 is MDHEN and CDR2 SYDVKM. This CDR3 is 21 amino acids long. Trimming took off 5 bases at V and 0 bases at J, with 31 bases between the two ends. CDR3 sequence reads: CASSGTVRERRPSFPNYGYTF. The CDR3 nucleotides read TGTGCCAGCAGTGGTACAGTGAGAGAGAGGAGGCCGAGTTTCCCTAACTATGGCTACACCTTC.

J is TRBJ1-5 and V is TRBV12-3 or TRBV12-4; no clear D gene. The germline V and J ends were trimmed by 6 bases and 11 bases, with 14 bases remaining between them. This CDR3 is built from 12 residues. The CDR3 DNA follows: TGTGCCAGCAGCGTCGGCACCAGGTCCCAGCATTTT. Encoded protein: CASSVGTRSQHF.

The chain joins TRBV5-6 to TRBJ2-7; 9 bases align to TRBD2. V shed 3 bases, J shed 6 bases, and the junction held 7 bases outside the gene matches. The germline V gene encodes CDR1 SGHDT and CDR2 YYEEEE. The CDR3 consists of 14 residues. CDR3 nucleotides: TGTGCCAGCAGCTATAGCGGGAGTAAATCCGAGCAGTACTTC. Its protein product is CASSYSGSKSEQYF.

J is TRBJ1-1 and V is TRBV5-8; D may be TRBD1 (5 bases). The CDR3 has 18 residues. V was shortened by 4 bases and J by 3 bases, with 25 bases between the two germline ends. Germline V CDR1 and CDR2: SGHTS, YDEGEE. The CDR3 reads CASSPGGVAGPWDTEAFF. In nucleotides, the CDR3 is TGTGCCAGCAGCCCGGGGGGGGTAGCAGGGCCCTGGGACACTGAAGCTTTCTTT.

The V gene is TRBV5-6, the J gene TRBJ2-5; TRBD1 matches at 9 bases. Germline-derived CDR1 and CDR2 are SGHDT and YYEEEE. The trim removed 4 bases at V and 1 base at J, leaving 5 bases unmatched. The CDR3 extends over 15 amino acids. The CDR3 DNA follows: TGTGCCAGCAGCAGACGGACAGGGGTCCAAGAGACCCAGTACTTC. Translating it yields CASSRRTGVQETQYF.

The V and J genes are TRBV24-1 and TRBJ2-3; unclear D gene. Germline V lookup: CDR1 KGHDR, CDR2 SFDVKD. The ends were cut back, 8 bases at V and 0 bases at J, with 17 bases in the middle. CDR3 length: 16 residues. Written as DNA, the CDR3 is TGTGCCACCACCGACGGATGGCAGGTAAGCACAGATACGCAGTATTTT. Translating it yields CATTDGWQVSTDTQYF.

The J gene is TRBJ1-4, the V gene TRBV4-3, with 7 bases that match TRBD1. The V segment lost 1 base and the J segment 7 bases; nucleotides outside the gene matches: 12. Germline V gene lookup returns CDR1 LGHNA and CDR2 YSLEER. The CDR3 spans 17 residues. For the CDR3, the DNA is TGCGCCAGCAGCCAAGGGGGTGTCAAGGGGGCGCGTGAAAAACTGTTTTTT. This gives the protein CASSQGGVKGAREKLFF.

This clone was picked up a small number of times. J is TRBJ1-1 and V is TRBV7-2; D is unclear. V was pared by 1 base and J by 1 base, with 10 bases between. Germline assignment: CDR1 SGHTA and CDR2 FQGNSA. This CDR3 has 15 amino acids. The CDR3 nucleotides read TGTGCCAGCAGCTTAGGGGTAGCGTGGAACACTGAAGCTTTCTTT. This sequence encodes CASSLGVAWNTEAFF.

The chain carries TRBV11-2 and TRBJ2-1; perhaps TRBD1 as D (6 bases). CDR3 length: 16 amino acids. Germline CDR1 reads SGHAT; CDR2 reads FQNNGV. V was clipped by 1 base and J by 9 bases, with 19 bases between them. This CDR3 is CASSLGRALGGTEQFF. CDR3 nucleotide sequence: TGTGCCAGCAGCTTAGGTCGGGCGCTTGGGGGCACTGAGCAGTTCTTC.

The chain combines TRBV28 with TRBJ2-7; 9 bases align to TRBD1. The germline CDR1 and CDR2 sequences are MDHEN and SYDVKM. The ends lost 5 bases at V and 3 bases at J; junction bases unmatched: 8. CDR3 length equals 15 residues. The CDR3 loop reads CASSLSGTGNYEQYF. CDR3 bases: TGTGCCAGCAGTCTTTCCGGGACAGGGAACTACGAGCAGTACTTC.